Detailed here is one T cell receptor beta chain. The sample comes from a study of T cells expressing NK-cell markers. Following a re-call of the 5' RACE reads, TCRdb has one entry per CDR3 protein and lacks DNA. The sample includes roughly 150,000 distinct CDR3 sequences. The CDR3 is made up of 14 amino acids. The germline V gene has CDR1 MNHNS and CDR2 SASEGT. The V gene is TRBV6-1, the J gene TRBJ1-1. The TCR comes from a woman aged 18-70 years in good health. Sequencing was performed on blood T cells: a sorted CD56 or NKG2C T cell subset, CD4+ or CD8+ T cells, or bulk PBMC T cells (not recorded which). The CDR3: CASSPPPMNTEAFF.